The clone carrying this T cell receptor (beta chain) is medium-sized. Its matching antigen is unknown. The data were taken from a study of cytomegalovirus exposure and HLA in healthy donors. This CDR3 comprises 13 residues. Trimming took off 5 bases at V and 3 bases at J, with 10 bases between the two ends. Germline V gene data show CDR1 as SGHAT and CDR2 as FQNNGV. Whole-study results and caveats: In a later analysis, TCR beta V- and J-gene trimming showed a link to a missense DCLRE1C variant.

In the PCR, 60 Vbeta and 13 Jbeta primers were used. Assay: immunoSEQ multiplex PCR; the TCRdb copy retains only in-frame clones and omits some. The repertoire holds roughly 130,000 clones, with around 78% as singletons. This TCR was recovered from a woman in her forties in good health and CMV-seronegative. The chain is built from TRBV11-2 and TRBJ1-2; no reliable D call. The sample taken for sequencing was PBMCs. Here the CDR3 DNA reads TGTGCCAGCAGCCCAGAGGATTACTATGGCTACACCTTC. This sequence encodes CASSPEDYYGYTF. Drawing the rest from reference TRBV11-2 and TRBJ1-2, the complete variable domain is EAGVAQSPRYKIIEKRQSVAFWCNPISGHATLYWYQQILGQGPKLLIQFQNNGVVDDSQLPKDRFSAERLKGVDSTLKIQPAKLEDSAVYLCASSPEDYYGYTFGSGTRLTVV.